The next 30 T cell receptor beta chains were all read from a single sample in a study of post-analysis software for immune sequencing data. Overall study findings and caveats: Roughly five TRBV segments were more frequent in patients than controls; TRBV5-6, TRBV5-1 and TRBV20-1 belonged to this group.

No antigen is known for these receptors. Unique-molecular-identifier-tagged TCR beta cDNA libraries were used. TCRdb reanalysed the PCR reads using MiXCR and keeps one entry per CDR3 protein. The sample yields about 400,000 distinct CDR3 sequences, roughly 38% seen once. Sequencing was performed on blood. Every receptor here comes from a girl aged 10 to 17 with multiple sclerosis.

This clonotype was recorded a few times. V and J are TRBV10-3 and TRBJ2-7, with TRBD1 matching 9 bases. This CDR3 contains 16 residues. The germline V gene has CDR1 ENHRY and CDR2 SYGVKD. V shed 0 bases, J shed 0 bases, and the junction held 3 bases outside the gene matches. The CDR3 coding sequence is TGTGCCATCAGTGAGTCAGGACAGGGGAGCTCCTACGAGCAGTACTTC. This gives the protein CAISESGQGSSYEQYF.

The V gene is TRBV28, the J gene TRBJ1-6, with D uncertain. From germline, CDR1 is MDHEN and CDR2 SYDVKM. V lost 8 bases and J 15 bases, leaving 17 bases between the germline ends. This CDR3 is 12 amino acids long. For the CDR3, the DNA is TGTGCCAGCTACCAGCCTTCTGGGTACCTCCACTTT. Protein: CASYQPSGYLHF.

This sequence joins TRBV7-2 and TRBJ2-7; 7 nucleotides agree with TRBD1. Germline values: CDR1 SGHTA, CDR2 FQGNSA. V dropped 2 bases and J dropped 1; count of bases not matched to a gene: 11. This CDR3 region has 17 residues. CDR3 sequence reads: CASSLPTGVGLSYEQYF. The CDR3 DNA reads as TGTGCCAGCAGCTTACCCACAGGGGTGGGGCTTTCCTACGAGCAGTACTTC.

In its sample, this clonotype was seen a few times. The chain combines TRBV4-1 with TRBJ2-5; weak D call: TRBD2 (6 bases). Trimming took 0 bases from V and 1 from J, leaving 12 bases between them. Looked up from germline, CDR1 is MGHRA and CDR2 is YSYEKL. This CDR3 has 16 amino acids. The CDR3 reads CASSQERGAAQETQYF. The DNA for the CDR3 is TGCGCCAGCAGCCAAGAGCGGGGAGCGGCCCAAGAGACCCAGTACTTC.

V is TRBV5-1 and J is TRBJ2-5; D remains ambiguous. CDR3 size: 14 residues. Germline loops: CDR1 SGHRS, CDR2 YFSETQ. Between the trimmed V and J ends, which lost 3 bases and 11 bases, there was a span of 20 bases. CDR3 loop: CASSSPGDSYGQYF. CDR3 nucleotide sequence: TGCGCCAGCAGCTCCCCAGGTGACTCCTACGGGCAGTACTTC.

In this sample, this clonotype turned up once. The gene calls are TRBV20-1 and TRBJ2-3; TRBD2 matches at 7 bases. The CDR3 loop spans 15 amino acids. CDR1 is DFQATT and CDR2 is SNEGSKA in the germline V gene (reference sequence). V trimming: 2 bases; J trimming: 5 bases; junction bases outside the gene matches: 10. The CDR3 region is CSARNPGRGEDTQYF. In DNA form, the CDR3 reads TGCAGTGCTAGAAACCCGGGACGGGGGGAAGATACGCAGTATTTT.

A few counts support this clonotype. V gene TRBV5-1 combines with J gene TRBJ2-7; no clear D gene. Germline V gives CDR1 SGHRS, CDR2 YFSETQ. CDR3 length: 14 amino acids. V lost 0 bases to trimming and J lost 3 bases, with 10 bases between them. The DNA for the CDR3 is TGCGCCAGCAGCTTGGTTTGGGAAAACTACGAGCAGTACTTC. Amino acids: CASSLVWENYEQYF. Full variable domain (missing parts from reference TRBV5-1 and TRBJ2-7): KAGVTQTPRYLIKTRGQQVTLSCSPISGHRSVSWYQQTPGQGLQFLFEYFSETQRNKGNFPGRFSGRQFSNSRSEMNVSTLELGDSALYLCASSLVWENYEQYFGPGTRLTVT.

This clonotype was found a few times. The rearrangement uses TRBV30 and TRBJ1-6, with unresolved D. The CDR3 runs to 17 residues. Germline assignment: CDR1 GTSNPN and CDR2 SVGIG (reference sequence). Trimming took off 0 bases at V and 5 bases at J, with 17 bases between the two ends. The CDR3 sequence is CAWSVQKFGRNNSPLHF. CDR3 bases: TGTGCCTGGAGTGTACAGAAGTTTGGGAGGAATAATTCACCCCTCCACTTT.

The J gene is TRBJ1-5, the V gene TRBV6-6; unclear D gene. The CDR3 consists of 15 residues. V lost 2 bases and J 0 bases, leaving 8 bases between the germline ends. Germline V CDR1 and CDR2: MNHNY, SVGAGI (reference sequence). The CDR3 protein is CASSYTEISNQPQHF. In nucleotides, the CDR3 is TGTGCCAGCAGTTACACAGAGATTAGCAATCAGCCCCAGCATTTT.

This clonotype was recorded a few times. The V and J genes are TRBV3-1 and TRBJ2-3; D is unclear. The V end lost 3 bases, the J end lost 1 base, and 11 bases lay between the germline ends. Germline lookup yields CDR1 LGHDT and CDR2 YNNKEL (reference sequence). This CDR3 has 15 residues. The CDR3 DNA follows: TGTGCCAGCAGCCACCCGGCGCTAGGCACAGATACGCAGTATTTT. Protein product: CASSHPALGTDTQYF.

This clonotype was recorded a few times. The J gene is TRBJ2-1, the V gene TRBV5-1; 16 bases agree with TRBD2. V shed 5 bases, J shed 0 bases, and the junction held 17 bases outside the gene matches. The CDR3 is 22 residues long. CDR1 and CDR2 (germline): SGHRS, YFSETQ. The chain's CDR3 is CASREPGLAGGPPYSSYNEQFF. CDR3 DNA sequence: TGCGCCAGCAGGGAGCCGGGACTAGCGGGGGGGCCTCCGTATAGCTCCTACAATGAGCAGTTCTTC.

In its sample, this clonotype was seen many times. A read error is possible here, since a much larger clone lies one base away. The chain recombines TRBV7-8 with TRBJ1-4; no clear D. Trimming cost V 1 base and J 8 bases, with 14 bases left between them. Germline lookup yields CDR1 SGHVS and CDR2 FQNEAQ. The CDR3 is 15 amino acids. The CDR3 spells CASSLGAGNGEKLFF. In DNA, the CDR3 is TGTGCCAGCAGCTTAGGGGCCGGGAATGGAGAAAAACTGTTTTTT.

The V and J genes are TRBV6-6 and TRBJ1-6; 7 nucleotides agree with TRBD1. The V segment lost 6 bases and the J segment 7 bases; nucleotides outside the gene matches: 9. This CDR3 is 15 amino acids long. Germline values: CDR1 MNHNY, CDR2 SVGAGI (reference sequence). The CDR3 DNA follows: TGTGCCAGCAGCCAATGGACAGGACTGAATTCACCCCTCCACTTT. It specifies CASSQWTGLNSPLHF.

This clonotype was found a few times. V and J are TRBV29-1 and TRBJ1-2; D uncertain. The CDR3 runs to 12 residues. Germline V gives CDR1 SQVTM, CDR2 ANQGSEA. V shed 5 bases and J shed 6 bases, with 13 bases lying between them. DNA for the CDR3: TGCAGCGTTAGCGAAGGTCGTGATGGCTACACCTTC. Its translation is CSVSEGRDGYTF.

In this sample, this clonotype turned up a few times. The gene calls are TRBV6-4 and TRBJ2-3; D might be TRBD2 (7 bases). The V and J ends lost 3 bases and 3 bases respectively, with 10 bases between them. This CDR3 comprises 14 residues. Germline CDR1 reads MRHNA; CDR2 reads SNTAGT. The CDR3 reads CASSEGGETDTQYF. The CDR3 DNA follows: TGTGCCAGCAGTGAAGGGGGGGAGACAGATACGCAGTATTTT.

At least ten counts were recorded for this clonotype. This rearrangement joins TRBV6-1 to TRBJ1-2; 8 nucleotides match TRBD1. The V gene end was trimmed by 7 bases and the J gene end by 4 bases; junction bases not matched to a gene: 2. Germline V gene sequence: CDR1 MNHNS, CDR2 SASEGT. This CDR3 is built from 12 residues. This chain's CDR3 is CASNRGIYGYTF. The DNA for the CDR3 is TGTGCCAGCAACAGGGGGATCTATGGCTACACCTTC.

The V gene is TRBV28, the J gene TRBJ2-2; D is tentatively TRBD1 or TRBD2 (6 bases each). The length of the CDR3 is 18 residues. Trimming took 6 bases from V and 2 from J, leaving 22 bases between them. From germline, CDR1 is MDHEN and CDR2 SYDVKM. CDR3 in amino acids: CASSLRIGGGSNTGELFF. DNA for the CDR3: TGTGCCAGCAGCCTCAGAATCGGGGGCGGGTCAAACACCGGGGAGCTGTTTTTT.

This clonotype came up a few times. The chain employs TRBV12-3 or TRBV12-4 and TRBJ2-5; the D gene is possibly TRBD1 (6 bases). The J call may be in error: the DNA end matches TRBJ2-7 better. The CDR3 loop spans 12 amino acids. The CDR3, as DNA: TGTGCCAGCAGTTGGGGACACCACGAGCAGTACTTC. Protein product: CASSWGHHEQYF.

This chain's CDR3 is CARGGLDTQYF. In DNA form, the CDR3 reads TGTGCCCGGGGGGGTCTCGATACGCAGTATTTT. V gene TRBV21-1 combines with J gene TRBJ2-3; no DNA check was done on the table's D call, TRBD2. TRBV21-1 is labeled a pseudogene. CDR3 length equals 11 residues.

This chain joins TRBV7-9 and TRBJ1-1; D uncertain. Trimming left V 3 bases short and J 3 bases short, with 11 bases between. The CDR3 contains 14 residues. Germline assignment: CDR1 SEHNR and CDR2 FQNEAQ (reference sequence). The CDR3 DNA follows: TGTGCCAGCAGCTTCGGGATGGTAGACACTGAAGCTTTCTTT. Encoded protein: CASSFGMVDTEAFF. The variable domain in full, completed from reference TRBV7-9 and TRBJ1-1, reads DTGVSQNPRHKITKRGQNVTFRCDPISEHNRLYWYRQTLGQGPEFLTYFQNEAQLEKSRLLSDRFSAERPKGSFSTLEIQRTEQGDSAMYLCASSFGMVDTEAFFGQGTRLTVV.

In its sample, this clonotype was seen a few times. V usage is TRBV5-1 and J usage is TRBJ1-4; D is ambiguous. Trimming removed 4 bases from V and 8 bases from J, with 18 bases in between. From germline, CDR1 is SGHRS and CDR2 YFSETQ. CDR3 length: 15 residues. The CDR3 DNA reads as TGCGCCAGCAGCCCGGGCGGCCCGGAGGGAGAAAAACTGTTTTTT. Protein: CASSPGGPEGEKLFF. The full variable domain, its missing parts supplied by reference TRBV5-1 and TRBJ1-4, is KAGVTQTPRYLIKTRGQQVTLSCSPISGHRSVSWYQQTPGQGLQFLFEYFSETQRNKGNFPGRFSGRQFSNSRSEMNVSTLELGDSALYLCASSPGGPEGEKLFFGSGTQLSVL.

The chain is built from TRBV7-9 and TRBJ1-2, with 9 bases matching TRBD1. J was trimmed by 2 bases and V by 2 bases; bases with no gene match: 9. CDR1 and CDR2 from the germline V gene are SEHNR and FQNEAQ (reference sequence). This CDR3 has 17 amino acids. CDR3 in DNA: TGTGCCAGCAGCTTATATCGACAGGGGGGCCAAAACTATGGCTACACCTTC. Translation gives CASSLYRQGGQNYGYTF.

V usage is TRBV7-9 and J usage is TRBJ1-5, with D unresolved. V shed 1 base and J shed 1 base, with 11 bases lying between them. This CDR3 comprises 16 residues. The germline V gene has CDR1 SEHNR and CDR2 FQNEAQ (reference sequence). CDR3 amino acids: CASSLVSGSSNQPQHF. The CDR3 coding sequence is TGTGCCAGCAGCTTAGTTTCCGGGTCCAGCAATCAGCCCCAGCATTTT.

On this clonotype: A read error may be the cause here, since a much bigger clone is one base away. V usage is TRBV12-3 or TRBV12-4 and J usage is TRBJ2-1; D gene uncertain. This CDR3 has 14 amino acids. V was pared by 3 bases and J by 2 bases, with 8 bases between. The CDR3 region is CASSFSRPYNEQFF. The CDR3 nucleotides read TGTGCCAGCAGTTTCTCCAGGCCCTACAATGAGCAGTTCTTC.

The chain couples TRBV20-1 to TRBJ1-2; D gene unclear. Trimming pared 6 bases from V and 2 bases from J, leaving 13 bases between. The CDR3 totals 13 residues. Germline V gene data show CDR1 as DFQATT and CDR2 as SNEGSKA (reference sequence). CDR3 DNA sequence: TGCAGTGCCAACCCCTATGCCAACTATGGCTACACCTTC. It codes for CSANPYANYGYTF.

The chain carries TRBV9 and TRBJ2-3; D is perhaps TRBD2 (5 bases). The CDR3 runs to 15 residues. Germline CDR1 is SGDLS and CDR2 is YYNGEE. V lost 3 bases and J 1 base, leaving 12 bases between the germline ends. CDR3 residues: CASSGGPRGTDTQYF. DNA of the CDR3: TGTGCCAGCAGCGGCGGGCCTAGGGGCACAGATACGCAGTATTTT.

The rearrangement joins TRBV7-2 to TRBJ2-5, with TRBD2 as a possible D gene (6 bases). The CDR3 has 17 residues. Per germline, CDR1 SGHTA and CDR2 FQGNSA. V was clipped by 3 bases and J by 3 bases, with 20 bases between them. The CDR3 loop reads CASSFVGGAIFEETQYF. For the CDR3, the DNA is TGTGCCAGCAGCTTCGTCGGGGGAGCGATTTTCGAAGAGACCCAGTACTTC. Full variable domain (outside the CDR3, taken from reference TRBV7-2 and TRBJ2-5): GAGVSQSPSNKVTEKGKDVELRCDPISGHTALYWYRQSLGQGLEFLIYFQGNSAPDKSGLPSDRFSAERTGGSVSTLTIQRTQQEDSAVYLCASSFVGGAIFEETQYFGPGTRLLVL.

CDR3 coding DNA: TGCAGTGCTGGGGGGACAGGGGGTTTCCTAGGCGAGCAGTACTTC. Protein sequence: CSAGGTGGFLGEQYF. The chain carries TRBV20-1 and TRBJ2-7, with 11 bases lining up with TRBD1. The CDR3 sequence is 15 residues long. The germline gives CDR1 DFQATT, CDR2 SNEGSKA (reference sequence). J gave up 6 bases and V 5 bases, and 12 bases lay outside the gene matches.

The chain is built from TRBV6-5 and TRBJ2-5; D is possibly TRBD2 (5 bases). The DNA end lines up better with TRBJ2-7; the J call may be wrong. This CDR3 spans 15 amino acids. Per germline, CDR1 MNHEY and CDR2 SVGAGI. The CDR3 DNA reads TGTGCCAGCAGTTACTCCGGGTCTTCGGGATACGAGCAGTACTTC. As protein: CASSYSGSSGYEQYF.

This clonotype appeared a few times. The rearrangement joins TRBV28 to TRBJ2-1, with D uncertain. With 2 bases removed from V and 5 bases from J, the gap between germline ends came to 10 bases. Germline V gene lookup returns CDR1 MDHEN and CDR2 SYDVKM. The CDR3 has 14 residues. CDR3 nucleotide sequence: TGTGCCAGCAGTTTACTGACGGCCCACAATGAGCAGTTCTTC. Translated: CASSLLTAHNEQFF.